This record looks at one T cell receptor beta chain sequence and its context. The antigen is undetermined. The entry originates in a study of cytomegalovirus exposure and HLA in healthy donors. PCR employed 60 Vbeta and 13 Jbeta primers. In the authors' methods: A follow-up analysis tallied 73 million or so unique TCR beta chains, roughly 11 million shared. The method was immunoSEQ multiplex PCR; TCRdb's version includes in-frame clones alone and lacks a portion of them. For V, J and clone size, that table is used; D and trimming come from the DNA. Of approximately 160,000 clones listed, 75% are singletons. Study observations and caveats: Further analysis was carried out later, and it showed several of the most significant clusters appearing linked to common viral pathogens.

This TCR derives from a woman aged 50 to 65 in good health and CMV-seropositive. The specimen sequenced was PBMCs.

Written as DNA, the CDR3 is TGTGCCAGCAGCCCAGATTCGAACACCGGGGAGCTGTTTTTT. Translation: CASSPDSNTGELFF. The chain is built from TRBV7-3 and TRBJ2-2; D unclear. Trimming took off 5 bases at V and 0 bases at J, with 7 bases between the two ends. Germline CDR1 is SGHTA and CDR2 is FQGTGA. This CDR3 spans 14 amino acids.